The 14 T cell receptor beta chains below come from one sample, sequenced in a study of T-cell memory formation after mild COVID-19. TCRdb reprocessed the 5' RACE reads via MiXCR and lists one record per CDR3 protein. This sample has just under 150,000 distinct CDR3 sequences, with around 21% found just once. Sequenced sample: PBMCs or a T cell subset sorted from them (not recorded which). The receptors were sampled from an adult woman who had mild COVID-19 (a few samples of this study predate the infection). Cell type and time point are not known.

J is TRBJ1-5 and V is TRBV7-2; 7 nucleotides agree with TRBD1. V lost 3 bases to trimming and J lost 4 bases; unmatched junction nucleotides: 6. This CDR3 region has 15 residues. The germline gives CDR1 SGHTA, CDR2 FQGNSA. The CDR3 DNA sequence: TGTGCCAGCAGCTTGGACAGGCTAGAAAATCAGCCCCAGCATTTT. As protein: CASSLDRLENQPQHF.

This clonotype was seen a few times. The V gene is TRBV12-3 or TRBV12-4, the J gene TRBJ2-7; a weak D match, TRBD2 (5 bases). This CDR3 contains 13 residues. V lost 0 bases to trimming and J lost 2 bases, with 5 bases between them. CDR3 sequence (DNA): TGTGCCAGCAGTTTAGCGGAGGCCTACGAGCAGTACTTC. It yields the protein CASSLAEAYEQYF.

This clonotype has a handful of counts. This sequence joins TRBV7-6 and TRBJ2-5, with unresolved D. V was shortened by 2 bases and J by 2 bases, with 9 bases between the two germline ends. From germline, CDR1 is SGHVS and CDR2 FNYEAQ. The CDR3 consists of 14 residues. This chain's CDR3 is CASSLRWSQETQYF. In DNA form, the CDR3 reads TGTGCCAGCAGCTTAAGGTGGTCGCAAGAGACCCAGTACTTC.

The chain has TRBV12-3 or TRBV12-4 and TRBJ2-4, with 7 bases aligning to TRBD1. The junction had 14 bases not matched to a gene; V was cut back by 5 bases and J by 4 bases. The CDR3 contains 17 residues. CDR3 region: CASSTRQGGGGKNIQYF. CDR3 bases: TGTGCCAGCAGTACCCGACAGGGCGGTGGGGGTAAAAACATTCAGTACTTC.

This clonotype was counted between two and nine times. The rearrangement uses TRBV5-5 and TRBJ2-1, with 10 nucleotides matching TRBD2. Germline CDR1 reads SGHKS; CDR2 reads YYEKEE (reference sequence). Germline trimming cut 2 bases from V and 10 bases from J; bases unmatched to any gene: 9. This CDR3 spans 15 amino acids. The CDR3 DNA reads as TGTGCCAGCAGCTTTTTCTCTAGCGGGAGCTACGAGCAGTTCTTC. This codes for CASSFFSSGSYEQFF.

This chain joins TRBV7-2 and TRBJ2-1; TRBD1 is a possible D gene (5 bases). The V and J ends lost 5 bases and 8 bases respectively, with 19 bases between them. CDR3 length: 15 amino acids. Germline CDR1 is SGHTA and CDR2 is FQGNSA. DNA for the CDR3: TGTGCCAGCAGCCCATCTCACAGGCCGGGCGATGAGCAGTTCTTC. Translated: CASSPSHRPGDEQFF.

This clonotype was seen only a few times. V is TRBV5-6 and J is TRBJ2-3, with 10 bases that match TRBD2. CDR3 size: 17 residues. Germline V gives CDR1 SGHDT, CDR2 YYEEEE. V was pared by 4 bases and J by 2 bases, with 10 bases of the junction left unmatched. The CDR3 reads CASSQRSLAGATDTQYF. DNA for the CDR3: TGTGCCAGCAGCCAAAGATCCCTAGCGGGGGCCACAGATACGCAGTATTTT.

This clonotype was picked up a small number of times. The chain links TRBV12-3 or TRBV12-4 to TRBJ2-4, with D hard to call. The CDR3 sequence is 16 residues long. Trimming took 2 bases from V and 5 from J, leaving 16 bases between them. The CDR3 bases are TGTGCCAGCAGTTTAAGCCAGACCCTAAGCCAAAACATTCAGTACTTC. As protein: CASSLSQTLSQNIQYF.

The chain is built from TRBV9 and TRBJ2-2; no clear D. CDR3 length: 15 amino acids. Germline V gene lookup returns CDR1 SGDLS and CDR2 YYNGEE. Trimming left V 4 bases short and J 4 bases short, with 14 bases between. This chain's CDR3 is CASSSTPHSTGELFF. In DNA, the CDR3 is TGTGCCAGCAGCTCTACGCCCCATTCCACCGGGGAGCTGTTTTTT. The full variable domain, rest sourced from reference TRBV9 and TRBJ2-2, is DSGVTQTPKHLITATGQRVTLRCSPRSGDLSVYWYQQSLDQGLQFLIQYYNGEERAKGNILERFSAQQFPDLHSELNLSSLELGDSALYFCASSSTPHSTGELFFGEGSRLTVL.

The V gene is TRBV5-1, the J gene TRBJ2-1; possibly TRBD2 for D (6 bases). Trimming pared 0 bases from V and 6 bases from J, leaving 10 bases between. The CDR3 extends over 14 amino acids. The V gene's germline CDR1 is SGHRS and CDR2 YFSETQ. This CDR3 reads CASSLAGSPNEQFF. CDR3 in DNA: TGCGCCAGCAGCTTGGCCGGGAGTCCCAATGAGCAGTTCTTC. Full variable domain (rest looked up from reference TRBV5-1 and TRBJ2-1): KAGVTQTPRYLIKTRGQQVTLSCSPISGHRSVSWYQQTPGQGLQFLFEYFSETQRNKGNFPGRFSGRQFSNSRSEMNVSTLELGDSALYLCASSLAGSPNEQFFGPGTRLTVL.

The genes are TRBV5-1 and TRBJ2-1; TRBD2 agrees at 8 bases. V was clipped by 1 base and J by 7 bases; unmatched bases: 10. Germline V gene data show CDR1 as SGHRS and CDR2 as YFSETQ. The CDR3 has 16 residues. The CDR3 DNA sequence: TGCGCCAGCAGCTTGATGGCGGGGGGAGAATCGAATGAGCAGTTCTTC. As protein: CASSLMAGGESNEQFF.

In this sample, this clonotype turned up a few times. The rearrangement joins TRBV20-1 to TRBJ1-6; 7 positions agree with TRBD1. The length of the CDR3 is 15 residues. Germline CDR1 DFQATT, CDR2 SNEGSKA (reference sequence). With V trimmed by 3 bases and J by 10 bases, 12 bases remained unmatched. CDR3 DNA: TGCAGTGCTAGGGCCGAGACAGGGCCCGTGTCACCCCTCCACTTT. It yields the protein CSARAETGPVSPLHF.

This clonotype appeared many times. This chain joins TRBV12-3 or TRBV12-4 and TRBJ2-3, with D uncertain. This CDR3 has 14 amino acids. V dropped 4 bases and J dropped 2 bases, with 10 bases sitting between them. CDR3 residues: CASSSTAATDTQYF. The CDR3, as DNA: TGTGCCAGCAGTTCCACCGCGGCCACAGATACGCAGTATTTT.

In this sample, this clonotype turned up a few times. The chain combines TRBV6-5 with TRBJ2-7; the match to TRBD2 covers 13 bases. After removal of 2 bases from V and 12 bases from J, the junction contained 7 bases not matched to a gene. This CDR3 region has 14 residues. Germline lookup yields CDR1 MNHEY and CDR2 SVGAGI. The CDR3 region is CASSYTGLAGTRYF. The CDR3 nucleotides read TGTGCCAGCAGTTACACGGGACTAGCGGGAACGAGGTACTTC.